Each of the 5 T cell receptor beta chains below was sequenced from the same sample in a study of cytomegalovirus exposure and HLA in healthy donors. A multiplex PCR was run with 60 Vbeta primers and 13 Jbeta primers. TCRdb's copy holds only in-frame clones and misses some; the assay was immunoSEQ multiplex PCR. The data hold over 100,000 clones, with almost 70% observed a single time. The sequencing input was PBMCs. The source is a man between 25 and 39 years old in good health and CMV-seropositive.

V is TRBV5-4 and J is TRBJ2-1; TRBD2 matches at 7 bases. Trimming at V came to 0 bases and at J to 5 bases, leaving 5 bases not matched to a gene. Germline CDR1 and CDR2: SGHNT and YYREEE (reference sequence). This CDR3 is built from 15 residues. The CDR3 here is CASSLGPTSDNEQFF. In nucleotides, the CDR3 is TGTGCCAGCAGCTTGGGCCCCACTAGCGACAATGAGCAGTTCTTC.

The chain is built from TRBV5-4 and TRBJ2-1, with 8 bases matching TRBD1. This CDR3 is built from 16 residues. The germline V gene has CDR1 SGHNT and CDR2 YYREEE (reference sequence). Losses at the gene ends were 3 bases for V and 3 bases for J; bases not matched to a gene: 8. The CDR3 DNA reads TGTGCCAGCAGCTCATCCAGGGGGCGAAGCTACAATGAGCAGTTCTTC. As protein: CASSSSRGRSYNEQFF. Full variable domain (outside the CDR3, taken from reference TRBV5-4 and TRBJ2-1): ETGVTQSPTHLIKTRGQQVTLRCSSQSGHNTVSWYQQALGQGPQFIFQYYREEENGRGNFPPRFSGLQFPNYSSELNVNALELDDSALYLCASSSSRGRSYNEQFFGPGTRLTVL.

This chain uses TRBV6-1 with TRBJ2-7; TRBD2 aligns across 8 bases. The V and J ends lost 4 bases and 2 bases, in that order; junction bases with no gene match: 4. The CDR3 totals 14 residues. The germline V gene has CDR1 MNHNS and CDR2 SASEGT. CDR3 in amino acids: CASSAGLATYEQYV. CDR3 nucleotide sequence: TGTGCCAGCAGTGCCGGACTAGCAACCTACGAGCAGTACGTC.

The chain links TRBV5-6 to TRBJ2-2, with D possibly TRBD2 on 7 matching bases. The CDR3 runs to 15 residues. Germline CDR1 and CDR2: SGHDT and YYEEEE. Deletions cut 3 bases from V and 3 bases from J, with 12 bases between. Here the CDR3 DNA reads TGTGCCAGCAGCTATATAGGGGGGGACACCGGGGAGCTGTTTTTT. This codes for CASSYIGGDTGELFF.

The rearrangement joins TRBV4-3 to TRBJ2-2; 8 bases are shared with TRBD2. V lost 1 base to trimming and J lost 0 bases; unmatched junction nucleotides: 7. This CDR3 contains 18 residues. Germline loops: CDR1 LGHNA, CDR2 YSLEER. CDR3 DNA sequence: TGCGCCAGCAGCCAAGTCCTCCTGGGACTAGCGAACACCGGGGAGCTGTTTTTT. Its protein is CASSQVLLGLANTGELFF.